This is a list of T cell receptor beta chains from one sample in a study of cytomegalovirus exposure and HLA in healthy donors. Sequenced by immunoSEQ multiplex PCR; TCRdb stores in-frame clones only, minus some. Here the sample spans over 150,000 clones, 60% to 85% being singletons. Sequencing used PBMCs. Receptor source: a male donor in good health and CMV-seropositive. CDR3s include the opening cysteine and the closing phenylalanine or tryptophan. The order of the fields is J gene, clone size, V gene, D gene, CDR3 DNA, CDR3 protein. The D gene is left open where the match is weak. Clone sizes are given selectively: once, few, many, or a class where the clone is expanded.

j_gene: TRBJ1-2; abundance: few; v_gene: TRBV19; d_gene: -; CDR3nt: TGTGCCAGTAGTATTGCCAGACTTGGTGGCTACACCTTC; CDR3aa: CASSIARLGGYTF
j_gene: TRBJ1-4; abundance: -; v_gene: TRBV10-1; d_gene: -; CDR3nt: TGCGCCGTGGCTGCAACTAATGAAAAACTGTTTTTT; CDR3aa: CAVAATNEKLFF
j_gene: TRBJ2-7; abundance: few; v_gene: TRBV6-1; d_gene: TRBD1; CDR3nt: TGTGCCAGCAGTGAACTGGACAGGGGTACAGCGCAGTACTTC; CDR3aa: CASSELDRGTAQYF
j_gene: TRBJ1-2; abundance: -; v_gene: TRBV19; d_gene: TRBD1; CDR3nt: TGTGCCAGCCGTGACAGGGGGCATGGCTATGGCTACACCTTC; CDR3aa: CASRDRGHGYGYTF
j_gene: TRBJ2-3; abundance: -; v_gene: TRBV7-3; d_gene: TRBD2; CDR3nt: TGTGCCAGCAGCTTAGGGACTAGCGGCCCCACAGATACGCAGTATTTT; CDR3aa: CASSLGTSGPTDTQYF
j_gene: TRBJ2-5; abundance: -; v_gene: TRBV10-3; d_gene: -; CDR3nt: TGTGCCATCAGGGGGACTGAAGAGACCCAGTACTTC; CDR3aa: CAIRGTEETQYF
j_gene: TRBJ1-2; abundance: -; v_gene: TRBV19; d_gene: -; CDR3nt: TGTGCCAGTAGTATAGGAGGAGCAAGTCGTGGCTACACCTTC; CDR3aa: CASSIGGASRGYTF
j_gene: TRBJ2-7; abundance: -; v_gene: TRBV11-1; d_gene: TRBD2; CDR3nt: TGTGCCAGCAGCTCCCGGACTAGCGGATTCTACGAGCAGTACTTC; CDR3aa: CASSSRTSGFYEQYF
j_gene: TRBJ1-1; abundance: -; v_gene: TRBV19; d_gene: -; CDR3nt: TGTGCCAGTAGTACCCCAGGCAGGGTTAAGAACACTGAAGCTTTCTTT; CDR3aa: CASSTPGRVKNTEAFF
j_gene: TRBJ1-5; abundance: -; v_gene: TRBV19; d_gene: -; CDR3nt: TGTGCCAGTGCGACAAGTAGCAATCAGCCCCAGCATTTT; CDR3aa: CASATSSNQPQHF
j_gene: TRBJ1-2; abundance: -; v_gene: TRBV4-3; d_gene: TRBD1; CDR3nt: TGCGCCAGCAGCCGGCGACAGGGCGGTGGCTACACCTTC; CDR3aa: CASSRRQGGGYTF
j_gene: TRBJ2-3; abundance: few; v_gene: TRBV9; d_gene: TRBD2; CDR3nt: TGTGCCAGCAGCGTAAGGGCGGGGGATAGCACAGATACGCAGTATTTT; CDR3aa: CASSVRAGDSTDTQYF
j_gene: TRBJ1-1; abundance: once; v_gene: TRBV5-4; d_gene: -; CDR3nt: TGTGCCAGCAGCCAAGATCTGGAGGGCACTGAAGCTTTCTTT; CDR3aa: CASSQDLEGTEAFF